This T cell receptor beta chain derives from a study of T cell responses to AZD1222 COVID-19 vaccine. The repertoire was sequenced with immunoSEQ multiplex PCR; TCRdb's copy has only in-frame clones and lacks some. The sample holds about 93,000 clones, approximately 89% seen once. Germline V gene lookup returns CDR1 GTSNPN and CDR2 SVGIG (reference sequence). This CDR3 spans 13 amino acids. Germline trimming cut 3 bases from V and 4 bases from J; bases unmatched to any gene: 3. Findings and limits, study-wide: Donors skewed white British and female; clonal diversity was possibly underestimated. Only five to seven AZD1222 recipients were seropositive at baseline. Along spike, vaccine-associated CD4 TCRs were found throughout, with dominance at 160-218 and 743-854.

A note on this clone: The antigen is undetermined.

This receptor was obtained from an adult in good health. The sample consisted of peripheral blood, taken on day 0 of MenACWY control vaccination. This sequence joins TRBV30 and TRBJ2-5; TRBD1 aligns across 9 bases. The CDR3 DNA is TGTGCCTGGAGACAGGGGGCGCGAGAGACCCAGTACTTC. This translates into CAWRQGARETQYF.